These T cell receptor beta chains were read from a single sample in a study of monozygotic twins with inflammatory bowel disease. TCRdb reanalyzed the 5' RACE reads and collapses them to one entry per CDR3 protein, without DNA. This listing includes over 110,000 distinct CDR3 sequences. The source material was blood. The source of these receptors is a human donor with ulcerative colitis or Crohn's disease, or a healthy co-twin of an affected twin (not recorded which). Both conserved end residues are part of each CDR3. The order of the fields is CDR3 protein, J gene, V gene.

CASSFRGFRFF,TRBJ2-1,TRBV12-3/TRBV12-4
CSVADRGWYEQYF,TRBJ2-7,TRBV29-1
CASPRVRGEFGTDTQYF,TRBJ2-3,TRBV28
CASSEKSTGAWETQYF,TRBJ2-5,TRBV6-1
CASSPEGAQNQPWNSPLHF,TRBJ1-6,TRBV5-1
CASSLVGWLAEETQYF,TRBJ2-5,TRBV7-6
CASSSRTPRNTEAFF,TRBJ1-1,TRBV27
CASSGTKGVEQFF,TRBJ2-1,TRBV9
CASSWDRETGELFF,TRBJ2-2,TRBV11-2
CASKGQGTSTDTQYF,TRBJ2-3,TRBV2
CASSRSGTGSTGELFF,TRBJ2-2,TRBV11-2
CASSLGQSSYNSPLHF,TRBJ1-6,TRBV4-1
CAISAEGGTEAFF,TRBJ1-1,TRBV10-3
CASSIGQGVNSPLHF,TRBJ1-6,TRBV7-8
CASSSGGRPAGNTIYF,TRBJ1-3,TRBV5-1
CSATPGLAGGITDTQYF,TRBJ2-3,TRBV20-1
CATQVNTEAFF,TRBJ1-1,TRBV15
CASRDELSTDTQYF,TRBJ2-3,TRBV5-1
CSARDRRTFANYEQYF,TRBJ2-7,TRBV20-1
CASSTRTGRVNSPLHF,TRBJ1-6,TRBV4-3
CASSWDRHNSPLHF,TRBJ1-6,TRBV5-1
CASSLALAGAYNEQFF,TRBJ2-1,TRBV7-9
CASSYSRASGNSPLHF,TRBJ1-6,TRBV6-5
CSARDRRKSQETQYF,TRBJ2-5,TRBV20-1
CASSYSGDRLADTQYF,TRBJ2-3,TRBV6-5
CASSLMGTDKETQYF,TRBJ2-5,TRBV5-1
CASSRGGPNEQFF,TRBJ2-1,TRBV5-1
CASRDRWSSYEQYF,TRBJ2-7,TRBV6-2/TRBV6-3
CSARGDRDSGGYTF,TRBJ1-2,TRBV20-1
CASSEDRGRGGYTF,TRBJ1-2,TRBV5-6
CASTLGTGLEKLFF,TRBJ1-4,TRBV12-3/TRBV12-4
CASSSIIGGRETQYF,TRBJ2-5,TRBV6-5
CASSQVIQGPGTEAFF,TRBJ1-1,TRBV4-3
CASSLEAADYTKAFF,TRBJ1-1,TRBV5-1
CASSPKRQPDTQYF,TRBJ2-3,TRBV7-2
CASSQVGQTQYF,TRBJ2-3,TRBV3-1
CASRGLGQSYEQYF,TRBJ2-7,TRBV6-1
CASTPRGRATEAFF,TRBJ1-1,TRBV19
CASSWGGGTEQFF,TRBJ2-1,TRBV5-1
CSADPKGGIQETQYF,TRBJ2-5,TRBV20-1
CASSLAFTTAEQFF,TRBJ2-1,TRBV7-8
CATSDGGQGNEKLFF,TRBJ1-4,TRBV24-1
CASSPDGEDTQYF,TRBJ2-3,TRBV5-4
CASSEGVTNYGYTF,TRBJ1-2,TRBV7-3
CASSYSNTLDSPLHF,TRBJ1-6,TRBV6-5
CASSPRTSGGIAEQFF,TRBJ2-1,TRBV7-8
CSASGGSSSFSDTQYF,TRBJ2-3,TRBV20-1
CASSFGNSGANVLTF,TRBJ2-6,TRBV27
CASSTFRGRDQPQHF,TRBJ1-5,TRBV12-3/TRBV12-4
CASSRGGASSDTQYF,TRBJ2-3,TRBV9